This T cell receptor beta chain was observed in a study of beta chain features in type 1 diabetes. The study, taken as a whole, reports: In these data, an HLA type influence on TCRB rearrangement remained unresolved. Among patients with Type 1 diabetes, TCRB CDR3s were moderately but significantly shorter in every one of the four CD4+ subsets.

The V gene lost 8 bases and the J gene lost 2 bases, with 10 bases spanning the gap. The CDR3 sequence is 12 residues long. Germline V lookup: CDR1 SEHNR, CDR2 FQNEAQ (reference sequence). Notes on this clone: Antigen unknown. This CDR3 is also generated by other DNA sequences in the sample.

TCRB transcripts that were expressed got sequenced, as all of the isolated RNA had been reverse transcribed. Libraries were prepared by immunoSEQ multiplex PCR; TCRdb keeps only in-frame clonotypes and omits some of them. Counted here are over 600,000 clones, approximately 13% occurring once; the ten biggest clones make up more than 0.1%. The sequence was obtained from a man aged 25-40 years with type 1 diabetes. Material for sequencing was naive CD4+ T cells from blood. This chain joins TRBV7-9 and TRBJ2-7; D is perhaps TRBD1 (6 bases). The CDR3 bases are TGTGCCAGCTCCCAGGGGACCTACGAGCAGTACTTC. Protein sequence: CASSQGTYEQYF.